Each of the 12 T cell receptor beta chains below was sequenced from the same sample in a study of CD8 T cells in Susac syndrome. The RNA input was roughly 0.45 to 1 ug, and it was reverse transcribed with random hexamers. A single record per CDR3 protein comes from TCRdb applying MiXCR to the immunoSEQ multiplex PCR reads. The sample lists around 230,000 distinct CDR3 sequences; 90% to 97% were seen once. The sample taken for sequencing was CD4+ T cells from PBMCs. These receptors came from a human donor with Susac syndrome.

V is TRBV20-1 and J is TRBJ2-3, with D unresolved. CDR1 and CDR2 from the germline V gene are DFQATT and SNEGSKA (reference sequence). The CDR3 totals 11 residues. V gave up 2 bases and J gave up 13 bases, with 13 bases separating them. This CDR3 reads CSARNPPREYF. The CDR3, as DNA: TGCAGTGCTAGAAACCCGCCCCGCGAGTATTTT.

The chain joins TRBV23-1 to TRBJ2-5, with unresolved D. TRBV23-1 belongs to the ORF category, with a function that is uncertain. CDR3 length: 10 amino acids. The V gene lost 6 bases and the J gene lost 5 bases, with 4 bases spanning the gap. This CDR3 reads CASRFETQYF. The CDR3 DNA reads TGCGCCAGCAGGTTTGAGACCCAGTACTTC.

The rearrangement links TRBV7-9 to TRBJ1-5; TRBD1 matches 10 bases. V dropped 5 bases and J dropped 6; count of bases not matched to a gene: 7. Germline assignment: CDR1 SEHNR and CDR2 FQNEAQ (reference sequence). CDR3 length: 15 residues. Here the CDR3 reads CASSPGTGDGQPQHF. The CDR3 region has the DNA TGTGCCAGCAGCCCAGGGACAGGGGATGGTCAGCCCCAGCATTTT.

The rearrangement uses TRBV5-4 and TRBJ1-4; D gene ambiguous. Trimming took 4 bases from V and 0 from J, leaving 10 bases between them. Looked up from germline, CDR1 is SGHNT and CDR2 is YYREEE (reference sequence). The CDR3 spans 15 residues. The CDR3 protein is CASSKHTSTNEKLFF. CDR3 nucleotides: TGTGCCAGCAGCAAGCATACTTCAACTAATGAAAAACTGTTTTTT. The full variable domain, rest sourced from reference TRBV5-4 and TRBJ1-4, is ETGVTQSPTHLIKTRGQQVTLRCSSQSGHNTVSWYQQALGQGPQFIFQYYREEENGRGNFPPRFSGLQFPNYSSELNVNALELDDSALYLCASSKHTSTNEKLFFGSGTQLSVL.

This sequence joins TRBV4-1 and TRBJ2-1; 10 bases map to TRBD1. Germline trimming cut 1 base from V and 4 bases from J; bases unmatched to any gene: 7. Germline loops: CDR1 MGHRA, CDR2 YSYEKL. The CDR3 runs 17 residues. The CDR3 nucleotides are TGCGCCAGCAGCCAAGCCAAGACAGGGGGCAGGTACAATGAGCAGTTCTTC. Translation: CASSQAKTGGRYNEQFF.

The chain carries TRBV7-8 and TRBJ1-2; D possibly corresponds to TRBD1 (5 bases). CDR1 is SGHVS, CDR2 FQNEAQ, per germline. The CDR3 totals 15 residues. The ends were cut back, 0 bases at V and 8 bases at J, with 16 bases in the middle. The CDR3, as DNA: TGTGCCAGCAGCTTAGCTGACAGATCCGCGGGAGGCTACACCTTC. This sequence encodes CASSLADRSAGGYTF. Looking up the rest from reference TRBV7-8 and TRBJ1-2 gives the full variable domain: GAGVSQSPRYKVAKRGQDVALRCDPISGHVSLFWYQQALGQGPEFLTYFQNEAQLDKSGLPSDRFFAERPEGSVSTLKIQRTQQEDSAVYLCASSLADRSAGGYTFGSGTRLTVV.

This chain links TRBV23-1 with TRBJ1-1; D call uncertain. TRBV23-1 is filed as an ORF, its function uncertain. V shed 3 bases and J shed 1 base, with 9 bases lying between them. The CDR3 has 14 amino acids. Written as DNA, the CDR3 is TGCGCCAGCAGTCAGAGCTCAAAGAACACTGAAGCTTTCTTT. Its protein is CASSQSSKNTEAFF.

The J gene is TRBJ1-1, the V gene TRBV11-2, with no clear D. CDR3 size: 12 residues. V lost 2 bases, J lost 8 bases, and 9 bases lay in between. CDR1 SGHAT and CDR2 FQNNGV come from the germline V gene. The CDR3, as DNA: TGTGCCAGCAGCTTAACCGAGTTAGAAGCTTTCTTT. This encodes CASSLTELEAFF. Full variable domain (outside the CDR3, taken from reference TRBV11-2 and TRBJ1-1): EAGVAQSPRYKIIEKRQSVAFWCNPISGHATLYWYQQILGQGPKLLIQFQNNGVVDDSQLPKDRFSAERLKGVDSTLKIQPAKLEDSAVYLCASSLTELEAFFGQGTRLTVV.

The sample holds one count of this clonotype. V usage is TRBV25-1 and J usage is TRBJ2-1; D is unclear. V gave up 3 bases and J gave up 10 bases, with 16 bases separating them. Germline V gene sequence: CDR1 MGHDK, CDR2 SYGVNS. The CDR3 runs to 14 residues. As DNA, the CDR3 is TGTGCCAGCAGTGAGCCGACTCGATCCCACGAGCAGTTCTTC. Encoded protein: CASSEPTRSHEQFF.

The table lists this clonotype with a count of one. The chain has TRBV7-3 and TRBJ2-1; a possible D gene is TRBD2 (6 bases). This CDR3 has 15 residues. CDR1 SGHTA and CDR2 FQGTGA come from the germline V gene. V lost 2 bases, J lost 2 bases, and 10 bases lay in between. CDR3 DNA sequence: TGTGCCAGCAGCTTAGGGCTAGCGACCTACAATGAGCAGTTCTTC. Translating it yields CASSLGLATYNEQFF.

The chain has TRBV25-1 and TRBJ2-1, with 9 bases aligning to TRBD2. Losses at the gene ends were 3 bases for V and 5 bases for J; bases not matched to a gene: 2. Germline CDR1 MGHDK, CDR2 SYGVNS. CDR3 length: 14 residues. Written as DNA, the CDR3 is TGTGCCAGCAGTGAGGCTAGCGGGAACAATGAGCAGTTCTTC. Residues: CASSEASGNNEQFF.

The chain carries TRBV5-4 and TRBJ1-2; maybe TRBD1 (5 bases). The V gene's germline CDR1 is SGHNT and CDR2 YYREEE (reference sequence). The V and J ends lost 0 bases and 5 bases respectively, with 14 bases between them. The CDR3 contains 15 residues. The CDR3 here is CASSLADRGLYGYTF. The CDR3 region has the DNA TGTGCCAGCAGCTTGGCCGACCGGGGACTTTATGGCTACACCTTC.